The table lists the clone carrying this T cell receptor beta chain with a few counts. Its antigen is not identified. This record comes from a study of human T cells and chemical hapten exposure. Findings of the study overall: Expanded TCRs clustered into significantly more large CDR3 similarity groups than controls, the analysis revealed.

Time point: patch test 2, 6 weeks after DPC sensitization. Documented treatment: therapeutic diphenylcyclopropenone sensitization with weekly scalp DPC. V was pared by 7 bases and J by 0 bases, with 12 bases between. Germline lookup yields CDR1 GTSNPN and CDR2 SVGIG (reference sequence). The CDR3 is 13 residues long. TCRdb passed the RACE reads through MiXCR, listing each CDR3 protein once. The sample has 95,000 or so distinct CDR3 sequences, over 9.5% seen once. This clonotype was sampled from a woman in her 40s with alopecia areata. Some clones in this sample may be carry-over from other donors' samples. Sequencing used whole blood, obtained in connection with sensitization to the hapten diphenylcyclopropenone (DPC). The V and J genes are TRBV30 and TRBJ1-1, with D unresolved. The CDR3 protein is CASLRRMNTEAFF. The CDR3, as DNA: TGTGCCTCCCTCAGGCGAATGAACACTGAAGCTTTCTTT.